In this sample, the clone carrying this T cell receptor beta chain turned up many times. Amplification of TCR beta CDR3 regions was performed using RNA transcripts as template. The HTBI primer set drove a first-round RT-PCR of the TCR CDR3. TCRdb passed the multiplex PCR reads through MiXCR, listing each CDR3 protein once. The table records roughly 380,000 distinct CDR3 sequences, approximately 13% of them present only once. This entry belongs to a study of T cells in Graves' hyperthyroidism and ophthalmopathy. Germline CDR1 and CDR2: LNHNV and YYDKDF (reference sequence). This CDR3 has 16 residues. The junction had 13 bases not matched to a gene; V was cut back by 8 bases and J by 5 bases. Exclusions: uncontrolled infection, other autoimmune disease, pregnancy, lactation.

The source is a woman aged 60-75 years with Graves' hyperthyroidism. Sequencing was done on a sample of blood. This sequence joins TRBV15 and TRBJ2-1, with 9 bases lining up with TRBD2. In nucleotides, the CDR3 is TGTGCCACCTCGGGACTAGCCGATCGTGGGAACAATGAGCAGTTCTTC. Protein: CATSGLADRGNNEQFF.